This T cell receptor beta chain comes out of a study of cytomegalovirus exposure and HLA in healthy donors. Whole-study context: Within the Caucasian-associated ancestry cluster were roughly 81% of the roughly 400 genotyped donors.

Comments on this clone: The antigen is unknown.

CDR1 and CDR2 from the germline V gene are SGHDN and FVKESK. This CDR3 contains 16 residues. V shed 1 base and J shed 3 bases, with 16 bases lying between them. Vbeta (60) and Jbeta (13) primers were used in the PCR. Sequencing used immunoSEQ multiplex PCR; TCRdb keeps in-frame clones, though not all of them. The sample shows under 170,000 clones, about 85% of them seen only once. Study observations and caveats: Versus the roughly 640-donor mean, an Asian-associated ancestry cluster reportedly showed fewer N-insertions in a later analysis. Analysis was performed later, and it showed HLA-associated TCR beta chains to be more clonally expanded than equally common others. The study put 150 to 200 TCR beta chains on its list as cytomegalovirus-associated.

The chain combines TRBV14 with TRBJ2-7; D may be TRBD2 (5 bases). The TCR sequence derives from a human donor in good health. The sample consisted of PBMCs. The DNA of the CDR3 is TGTGCCAGCAGCCAAGGGCTATATAGAGGAGGCTACGAGCAGTACTTC. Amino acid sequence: CASSQGLYRGGYEQYF.